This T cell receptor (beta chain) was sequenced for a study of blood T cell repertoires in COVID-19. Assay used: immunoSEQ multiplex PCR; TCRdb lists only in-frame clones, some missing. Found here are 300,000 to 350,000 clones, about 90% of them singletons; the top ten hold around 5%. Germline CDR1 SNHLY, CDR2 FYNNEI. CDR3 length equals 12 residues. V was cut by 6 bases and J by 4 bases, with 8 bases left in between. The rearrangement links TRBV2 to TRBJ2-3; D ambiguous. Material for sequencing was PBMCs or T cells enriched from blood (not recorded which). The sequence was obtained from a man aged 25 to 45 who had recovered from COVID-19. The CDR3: CASRPPADTQYF. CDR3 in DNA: TGTGCCAGCAGACCTCCAGCAGATACGCAGTATTTT.